Below, one T cell receptor (beta chain) is given with its context. What it recognizes is unknown. The data were taken from a study of cytomegalovirus exposure and HLA in healthy donors. Study-wide points: Rare TCR sequences dominated, though some public TCRs recurred in many donors.

Assay: immunoSEQ multiplex PCR; the TCRdb copy retains only in-frame clones and omits some. The data hold 210,000 or so clones, with about 90% observed a single time. The source material was PBMCs. This TCR was sampled from a woman between 18 and 30 years old in good health and CMV-seronegative.

As DNA, the CDR3 is TGCGCCAGCAGCCAAGGGTGGACAGGGACCGAGCAGTACTTC. Translation: CASSQGWTGTEQYF. The rearrangement joins TRBV4-1 to TRBJ2-7, with 8 bases fitting TRBD1. Germline CDR1 is MGHRA and CDR2 is YSYEKL. CDR3 length: 14 amino acids. V shed 1 base, J shed 6 bases, and the junction held 5 bases outside the gene matches.